The present entry profiles one T cell receptor (beta chain) with its context. Other DNA sequences from this sample encode an identical CDR3 as well. Some clones are missing from TCRdb's copy, which holds only in-frame ones; the method was immunoSEQ multiplex PCR. The repertoire has about 1 million clones, about 77% of them found once; the top ten carry about 1.5%. This sample was taken from a study of shared clonotypes between healthy human individuals. With 4 bases clipped from V and 4 bases from J, the junction kept 2 bases outside the gene matches. The V gene's germline CDR1 is SGHDT and CDR2 YYEEEE. The CDR3 is 14 residues long.

Source material: memory CD4+ T cells sorted from blood. Subset denoted: CD45RA-negative fraction. The genes are TRBV5-6 and TRBJ2-2; 9 bases agree with TRBD2. This sequence was found in a man aged 18 to 29 in good health. The CDR3 here is CASSRGLATGELFF. CDR3 nucleotides: TGTGCCAGCAGCCGGGGACTAGCCACCGGGGAGCTGTTTTTT. The complete variable domain, with remaining parts taken from reference TRBV5-6 and TRBJ2-2, reads DAGVTQSPTHLIKTRGQQVTLRCSPKSGHDTVSWYQQALGQGPQFIFQYYEEEERQRGNFPDRFSGHQFPNYSSELNVNALLLGDSALYLCASSRGLATGELFFGEGSRLTVL.